The 18 T cell receptor beta chains below all came from one sample that was sequenced in a study of blood T cell repertoires in COVID-19. TCRdb's table, derived via immunoSEQ multiplex PCR, lists solely in-frame clones and lacks some. The sample holds 50,000 to 60,000 clones; around 84% are singletons and the top ten take 5.5% to 7%. The specimen sequenced was peripheral blood. Receptors were obtained from a human donor in a cohort sampled during active or convalescent COVID-19.

The rearrangement joins TRBV5-1 to TRBJ1-1; D is possibly TRBD1 (6 bases). CDR3 length: 16 residues. The germline CDR1 and CDR2 sequences are SGHRS and YFSETQ. V lost 0 bases and J lost 4, with 16 bases in between. CDR3 DNA: TGCGCCAGCAGCTTGGGGAACGCAGGGGTAGCCACTGAAGCTTTCTTT. This encodes CASSLGNAGVATEAFF.

Only one count was recorded for this clone. V usage is TRBV19 and J usage is TRBJ1-2; D unclear. CDR1 is LNHDA and CDR2 is SQIVND in the germline V gene (reference sequence). The germline V and J ends were trimmed by 4 bases and 7 bases, with 16 bases remaining between them. CDR3 size: 14 residues. CDR3 amino acids: CASSTREGFGGYTF. Written as DNA, the CDR3 is TGTGCCAGTAGTACAAGGGAGGGTTTCGGTGGCTACACCTTC. The full variable domain, in which reference TRBV19 and TRBJ1-2 provide the parts outside the CDR3, is DGGITQSPKYLFRKEGQNVTLSCEQNLNHDAMYWYRQDPGQGLRLIYYSQIVNDFQKGDIAEGYSVSREKKESFPLTVTSAQKNPTAFYLCASSTREGFGGYTFGSGTRLTVV.

The V gene is TRBV7-3, the J gene TRBJ2-3, with 11 bases that match TRBD2. CDR3 length: 18 amino acids. V gave up 4 bases and J gave up 2 bases; unmatched junction bases: 11. Germline loops: CDR1 SGHTA, CDR2 FQGTGA. The CDR3 coding sequence is TGTGCCAGCAGCTCGGGGCTAGCGGGGGGCCGATTCACAGATACGCAGTATTTT. It yields the protein CASSSGLAGGRFTDTQYF. Based on the CDR3 plus reference TRBV7-3 and TRBJ2-3, the full variable domain is GAGVSQTPSNKVTEKGKYVELRCDPISGHTALYWYRQSLGQGPEFLIYFQGTGAADDSGLPNDRFFAVRPEGSVSTLKIQRTERGDSAVYLCASSSGLAGGRFTDTQYFGPGTRLTVL.

In DNA, the CDR3 is TGTGCCAGCAGCTTAGCGTCCCAGGGGGCGGGCACTGAAGCTTTCTTT. Protein: CASSLASQGAGTEAFF. The chain employs TRBV7-2 and TRBJ1-1; 8 nucleotides line up with TRBD1. The CDR3 spans 16 residues. The trim removed 0 bases at V and 4 bases at J, leaving 7 bases unmatched. Looked up from germline, CDR1 is SGHTA and CDR2 is FQGNSA.

This clone has a handful of counts. The chain recombines TRBV10-2 with TRBJ1-2, with D maybe TRBD1 (5 bases). Germline CDR1 WSHSY, CDR2 SAAADI. V lost 0 bases and J lost 4, with 18 bases in between. This CDR3 region has 17 residues. The CDR3 loop is CASSESTIGGRGYGYTF. The CDR3 bases are TGCGCCAGCAGTGAGTCGACTATCGGGGGGAGAGGCTATGGCTACACCTTC.

This clone was seen once. The CDR3 DNA reads TGTGCCAGCAGCTTAAGGCCTAGCGGGGGATACAATGAGCAGTTCTTC. It yields the protein CASSLRPSGGYNEQFF. The rearrangement links TRBV7-2 to TRBJ2-1, with 10 bases aligning to TRBD2. Per the germline V gene, CDR1 is SGHTA and CDR2 is FQGNSA. This CDR3 comprises 16 residues. The V segment lost 2 bases and the J segment 4 bases; nucleotides outside the gene matches: 5.

The gene calls are TRBV5-8 and TRBJ2-3, with TRBD1 identical over 8 bases. This CDR3 contains 14 residues. J was trimmed by 11 bases and V by 3 bases; bases with no gene match: 11. Germline V gene lookup returns CDR1 SGHTS and CDR2 YDEGEE. DNA of the CDR3: TGTGCCAGCAGCTCAGGGGGCGCACCCTCGGGGCAGTATTTT. Residues: CASSSGGAPSGQYF.

The V gene is TRBV19, the J gene TRBJ2-1; TRBD2 matches 9 bases. The ends lost 1 base at V and 0 bases at J; junction bases unmatched: 10. From germline, CDR1 is LNHDA and CDR2 SQIVND (reference sequence). The CDR3 length is 19 residues. The CDR3 sequence is CASSIGAGGLTSSYNEQFF. CDR3 coding DNA: TGTGCCAGTAGTATAGGAGCGGGGGGCCTAACCAGCTCCTACAATGAGCAGTTCTTC.

The chain is built from TRBV7-2 and TRBJ2-3; 9 bases map to TRBD2. CDR1 SGHTA and CDR2 FQGNSA come from the germline V gene. V lost 0 bases to trimming and J lost 2 bases; unmatched junction nucleotides: 6. CDR3 length: 17 residues. Here the CDR3 reads CASSLAFGGGATDTQYF. Here the CDR3 DNA reads TGTGCCAGCAGCTTAGCGTTCGGCGGGGGGGCCACAGATACGCAGTATTTT.

The V gene is TRBV7-9, the J gene TRBJ2-7; D is uncertain. The CDR3 contains 13 residues. The germline V gene has CDR1 SEHNR and CDR2 FQNEAQ (reference sequence). V was shortened by 1 base and J by 0 bases, with 4 bases between the two germline ends. This CDR3 reads CASSLDSSYEQYF. The CDR3 DNA reads TGTGCCAGCAGCTTAGACAGCTCCTACGAGCAGTACTTC.

The gene calls are TRBV27 and TRBJ2-3; no reliable D call. V lost 8 bases and J lost 2, with 17 bases in between. Germline V CDR1 and CDR2: MNHEY, SMNVEV (reference sequence). The CDR3 spans 15 residues. DNA of the CDR3: TGTGCCAGCGGAGTAACTCTCCTCAACACAGATACGCAGTATTTT. It codes for CASGVTLLNTDTQYF.

V usage is TRBV5-5 and J usage is TRBJ1-2; 9 bases fit TRBD1. The V segment lost 4 bases and the J segment 8 bases; nucleotides outside the gene matches: 9. CDR3 length: 14 amino acids. Germline assignment: CDR1 SGHKS and CDR2 YYEKEE (reference sequence). CDR3 in DNA: TGTGCCAGCAGCCGATCCGGGACAGGGACGGGCTACACCTTC. It codes for CASSRSGTGTGYTF.

The count of this clone is one. The chain is built from TRBV5-4 and TRBJ2-1; TRBD1 agrees at 9 bases. The length of the CDR3 is 16 residues. In germline, CDR1 is SGHNT, CDR2 YYREEE (reference sequence). V gave up 0 bases and J gave up 6 bases; unmatched junction bases: 7. The CDR3: CASSLGPGQGGNEQFF. The CDR3 coding sequence is TGTGCCAGCAGCTTGGGCCCGGGACAGGGCGGCAATGAGCAGTTCTTC.

The chain couples TRBV28 to TRBJ1-5; D gene uncertain. Trimming cost V 2 bases and J 2 bases, with 10 bases left between them. The CDR3 covers 15 residues. Looked up from germline, CDR1 is MDHEN and CDR2 is SYDVKM. CDR3 sequence reads: CASSLGGVGNQPQHF. The CDR3 DNA reads as TGTGCCAGCAGTTTAGGCGGGGTCGGCAATCAGCCCCAGCATTTT.

V is TRBV5-1 and J is TRBJ2-2, with 11 bases lining up with TRBD1. Germline V lookup: CDR1 SGHRS, CDR2 YFSETQ. This CDR3 has 17 amino acids. V dropped 6 bases and J dropped 4; count of bases not matched to a gene: 11. The CDR3 DNA follows: TGCGCCAGCACCTTATCCGGGACAGGGGGTTCCACCGGGGAGCTGTTTTTT. It yields the protein CASTLSGTGGSTGELFF.

This chain links TRBV11-2 with TRBJ1-2, with D maybe TRBD1 (6 bases). Germline V gene sequence: CDR1 SGHAT, CDR2 FQNNGV. The CDR3 loop spans 12 amino acids. Trimming stripped 5 bases from V and 14 bases from J, with 18 bases between. The CDR3 region is CASSASGTPRTF. CDR3 nucleotides: TGTGCCAGCAGCGCCTCCGGGACACCGAGGACCTTC.

The chain recombines TRBV5-4 with TRBJ2-3; 15 bases fit TRBD2. V dropped 5 bases and J dropped 2; count of bases not matched to a gene: 6. CDR3 length equals 17 residues. CDR1 is SGHNT, CDR2 YYREEE, per germline (reference sequence). The CDR3 protein is CASSYGTSGGLTDTQYF. The DNA for the CDR3 is TGTGCCAGCAGTTACGGGACTAGCGGGGGGCTCACAGATACGCAGTATTTT.

The J gene is TRBJ1-6, the V gene TRBV7-8, with a tentative D call TRBD1 (6 bases). The CDR3 is made up of 18 amino acids. Trimming removed 6 bases from V and 0 bases from J, with 18 bases in between. CDR1 and CDR2 from the germline V gene are SGHVS and FQNEAQ. DNA of the CDR3: TGTGCCAGCAGTCTAGCGGTTGCAGGGGACTCCTATAATTCACCCCTCCACTTT. Its translation: CASSLAVAGDSYNSPLHF.